This TCR beta chain was identified in a study of blood T cell repertoires in COVID-19. Under the authors' procedure: Estimation of nucleated cell counts relied on the amplification of reference gene primers. Clones were read by immunoSEQ multiplex PCR, and TCRdb kept only the in-frame ones, dropping some. V, J and clone size reflect that table, while D and trimming were determined from the DNA. The sample contains 30,000 to 45,000 clones, around 90% of which appear only once. CDR3 size: 12 residues. Trimming left V 5 bases short and J 8 bases short, with 10 bases between. The chain links TRBV12-3 or TRBV12-4 to TRBJ1-5; no reliable D call. The TCR was taken from a man in his 70s with acute or convalescent COVID-19. The specimen sequenced was peripheral blood. DNA for the CDR3: TGTGCCAGCAGTGACCACACAGAGCCCCAGCATTTT. Translation: CASSDHTEPQHF.